This TCR beta chain was sequenced in a study of cytomegalovirus exposure and HLA in healthy donors. Study results and caveats: It was likely that a cluster of highly shared sequence variants was a sequencing artifact.

As to this clone: What it recognizes is unknown.

It was with 60 Vbeta and 13 Jbeta primers that the PCR ran. Methods used by the authors: Unique TCR beta chains numbered 60 million to 100 million in a later analysis, with around 10 million shared. TCRdb's copy holds only in-frame clones and misses some; the assay was immunoSEQ multiplex PCR. That table is the source of V, J and clone size, and D and trimming were worked out from the DNA. The table records about 120,000 clones, 70% to 85% of them present only once. This clonotype was obtained from a man aged 18-30 years in good health and CMV-seropositive. Sequencing was carried out using PBMCs.

The CDR3 DNA follows: TGTGCCAGCAGCCAACTTGCTGGGGCCAACGTCCTGACTTTC. Its translation is CASSQLAGANVLTF. The V and J genes are TRBV14 and TRBJ2-6, with D hard to call. Trimming cost V 2 bases and J 2 bases, with 4 bases left between them. The CDR3 length is 14 residues. Per the germline V gene, CDR1 is SGHDN and CDR2 is FVKESK.